The clone carrying this T cell receptor (beta chain) was seen only a few times. This entry belongs to a study of radiotherapy plus CTLA-4 blockade in lung cancer. Produced via immunoSEQ multiplex PCR; TCRdb's table is partial and in-frame only. This sample carries over 100,000 clones, roughly 80% of them seen once, and the ten largest clones take 2.5% to 3.5%. This clonotype was obtained from a human donor with non-small cell lung cancer that progressed on radiotherapy plus ipilimumab. Some clones in this sample may be carry-over from other donors' samples. The sample consisted of peripheral blood, taken from a patient treated with radiotherapy plus ipilimumab.

This chain's CDR3 is CASSELAGGHNEQFF. CDR3 DNA: TGTGCCAGCAGCGAACTAGCGGGGGGGCACAATGAGCAGTTCTTC. This chain joins TRBV6-4 and TRBJ2-1; 13 nucleotides align to TRBD2. V lost 6 bases, J lost 5 bases, and 4 bases stayed unmatched. This CDR3 is built from 15 residues. Germline assignment: CDR1 MRHNA and CDR2 SNTAGT.